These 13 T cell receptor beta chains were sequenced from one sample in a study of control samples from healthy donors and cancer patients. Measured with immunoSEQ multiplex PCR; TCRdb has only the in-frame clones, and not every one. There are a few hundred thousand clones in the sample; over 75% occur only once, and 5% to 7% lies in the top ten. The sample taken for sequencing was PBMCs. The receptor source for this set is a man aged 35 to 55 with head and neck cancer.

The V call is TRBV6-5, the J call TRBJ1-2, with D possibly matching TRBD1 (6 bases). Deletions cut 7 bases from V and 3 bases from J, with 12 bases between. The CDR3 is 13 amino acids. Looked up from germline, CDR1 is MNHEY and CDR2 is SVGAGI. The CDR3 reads CASTPGQYYGYTF. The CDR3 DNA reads TGTGCCAGCACCCCCGGACAGTACTATGGCTACACCTTC.

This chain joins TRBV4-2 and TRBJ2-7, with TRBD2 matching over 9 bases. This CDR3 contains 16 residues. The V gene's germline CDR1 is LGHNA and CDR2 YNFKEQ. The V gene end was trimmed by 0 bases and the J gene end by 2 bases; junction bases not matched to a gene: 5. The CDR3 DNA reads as TGTGCCAGCAGCCAAGATGCTAGCGGGAACACCTACGAGCAGTACTTC. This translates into CASSQDASGNTYEQYF.

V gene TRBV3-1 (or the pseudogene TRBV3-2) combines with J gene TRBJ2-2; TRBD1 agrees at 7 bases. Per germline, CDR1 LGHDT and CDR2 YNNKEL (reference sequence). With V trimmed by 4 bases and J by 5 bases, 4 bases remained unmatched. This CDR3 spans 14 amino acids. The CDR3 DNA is TGTGCCAGCAGCCTACAGGGGAGAACCGGGGAGCTGTTTTTT. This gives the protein CASSLQGRTGELFF.

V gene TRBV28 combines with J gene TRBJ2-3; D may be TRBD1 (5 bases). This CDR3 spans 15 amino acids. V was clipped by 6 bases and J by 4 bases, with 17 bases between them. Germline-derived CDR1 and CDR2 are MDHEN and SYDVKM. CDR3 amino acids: CASSPKGHGSDTQYF. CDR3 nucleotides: TGTGCCAGCAGCCCCAAGGGGCATGGGTCAGATACGCAGTATTTT.

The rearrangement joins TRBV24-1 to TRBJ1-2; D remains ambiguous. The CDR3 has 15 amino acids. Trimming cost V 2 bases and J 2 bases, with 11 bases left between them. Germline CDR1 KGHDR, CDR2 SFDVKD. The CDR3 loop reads CATSDSRQDNYGYTF. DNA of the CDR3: TGTGCCACCAGTGATTCTCGGCAGGACAACTATGGCTACACCTTC.

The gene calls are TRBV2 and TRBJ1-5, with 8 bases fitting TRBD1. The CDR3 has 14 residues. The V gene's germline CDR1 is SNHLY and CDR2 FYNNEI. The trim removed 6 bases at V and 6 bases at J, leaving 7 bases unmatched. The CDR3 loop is CASSGQGALQPQHF. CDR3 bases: TGTGCCAGCAGCGGTCAGGGGGCCCTTCAGCCCCAGCATTTT.

CDR3 sequence (DNA): TGTGCCAGCAGCGTAGATGGGGGGAGTTCAGATACGCAGTATTTT. This sequence encodes CASSVDGGSSDTQYF. The chain recombines TRBV9 with TRBJ2-3, with D perhaps TRBD2 (6 bases). The germline V and J ends were trimmed by 0 bases and 4 bases, with 12 bases remaining between them. The CDR3 totals 15 residues. Per the germline V gene, CDR1 is SGDLS and CDR2 is YYNGEE.

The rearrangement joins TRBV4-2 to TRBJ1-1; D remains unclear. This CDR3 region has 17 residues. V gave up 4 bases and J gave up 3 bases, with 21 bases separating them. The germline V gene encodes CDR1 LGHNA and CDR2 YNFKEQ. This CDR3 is CASSLAPGGGLDTEAFF. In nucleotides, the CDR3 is TGTGCCAGCAGCCTTGCCCCCGGTGGCGGTTTGGACACTGAAGCTTTCTTT.

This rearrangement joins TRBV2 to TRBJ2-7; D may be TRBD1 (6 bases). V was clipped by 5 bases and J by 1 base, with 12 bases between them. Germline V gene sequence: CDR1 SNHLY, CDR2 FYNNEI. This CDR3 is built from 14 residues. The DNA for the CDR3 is TGTGCCAGCAGTCGACGGACAGAGTCCTACGAGCAGTACTTC. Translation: CASSRRTESYEQYF. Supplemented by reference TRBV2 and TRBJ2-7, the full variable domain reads EPEVTQTPSHQVTQMGQEVILRCVPISNHLYFYWYRQILGQKVEFLVSFYNNEISEKSEIFDDQFSVERPDGSNFTLKIRSTKLEDSAMYFCASSRRTESYEQYFGPGTRLTVT.

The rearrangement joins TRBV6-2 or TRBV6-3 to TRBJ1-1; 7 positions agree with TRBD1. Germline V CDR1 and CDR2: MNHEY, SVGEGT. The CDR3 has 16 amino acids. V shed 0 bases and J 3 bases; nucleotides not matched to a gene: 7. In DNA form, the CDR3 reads TGTGCCAGCAGTTACTCGAGGGGGCCAGGGGACACTGAAGCTTTCTTT. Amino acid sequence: CASSYSRGPGDTEAFF.

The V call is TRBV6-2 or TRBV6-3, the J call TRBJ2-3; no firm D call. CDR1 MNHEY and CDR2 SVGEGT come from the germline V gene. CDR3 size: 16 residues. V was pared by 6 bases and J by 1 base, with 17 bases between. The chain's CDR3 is CASSLVTGYGTDTQYF. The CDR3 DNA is TGTGCCAGCAGCCTCGTGACTGGATATGGCACAGATACGCAGTATTTT.

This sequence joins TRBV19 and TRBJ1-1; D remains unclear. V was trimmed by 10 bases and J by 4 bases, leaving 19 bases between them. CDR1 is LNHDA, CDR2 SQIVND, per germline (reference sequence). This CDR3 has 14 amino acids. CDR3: CATRHNSAGTEAFF. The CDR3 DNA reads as TGTGCCACCAGGCATAACTCGGCGGGCACTGAAGCTTTCTTT.

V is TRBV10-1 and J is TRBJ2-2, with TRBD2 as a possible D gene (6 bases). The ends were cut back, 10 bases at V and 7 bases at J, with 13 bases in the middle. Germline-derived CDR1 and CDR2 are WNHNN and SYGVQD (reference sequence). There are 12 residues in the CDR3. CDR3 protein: CATGGADGELFF. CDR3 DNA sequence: TGCGCCACCGGAGGGGCCGACGGGGAGCTGTTTTTT.